The table lists the clone carrying this T cell receptor (beta chain) with a few counts. Its antigen remains unknown. This record belongs to a study of T cell repertoires in cytomegalovirus infection. Study at large: Selection of CMV epitopes for the study included recently identified HLA-C-restricted and well-studied HLA-B-restricted ones. Study findings and constraints: Totalled public TCR beta family frequency picked out people who carried CMV plus the relevant HLA.

V was clipped by 2 bases and J by 7 bases, with 12 bases between them. CDR1 MNHEY and CDR2 SVGEGT come from the germline V gene. This CDR3 has 14 amino acids. A single record per CDR3 protein comes from TCRdb applying MiXCR to the reads. Among about 920,000 distinct CDR3 sequences listed, around 29% were seen once. The chain combines TRBV6-2 or TRBV6-3 with TRBJ2-4; D may match TRBD1 or TRBD2 (5 bases each). This TCR was recovered from a human donor in good health (CMV status not recorded). Some clones in this sample may be carry-over from other donors' samples. Sequenced material: cultured CD8+ T cells from PBMCs, taken from culture after CMV antigen stimulation. The CDR3 sequence: CASSYTLGANIQYF. Here the CDR3 DNA reads TGTGCCAGCAGTTACACCCTCGGGGCCAACATTCAGTACTTC.